The 8 T cell receptor beta chains reported below all come from one sample, sequenced in a study of T cell repertoires in cytomegalovirus infection. TCRdb called the reads again in MiXCR, with one record for every CDR3 protein. Among approximately 170,000 distinct CDR3 sequences, 17% were seen once, and the ten largest hold around 19%. Sequenced sample: CD8+ T cells from PBMCs. Receptors originate from a human donor in good health (CMV status not recorded). Some clones in this sample may be carry-over from other donors' samples.

This clonotype appeared a few times. The DNA of the CDR3 is TGTGCCAGCAGCGCCAGGGACACCCAAGGATACGAGCAGTACTTC. Translation gives CASSARDTQGYEQYF. The chain carries TRBV11-2 and TRBJ2-7, with D maybe TRBD1 (6 bases). This CDR3 is 15 amino acids long. V lost 5 bases to trimming and J lost 4 bases, with 18 bases between them. Germline-derived CDR1 and CDR2 are SGHAT and FQNNGV. Full variable domain (outside the CDR3, taken from reference TRBV11-2 and TRBJ2-7): EAGVAQSPRYKIIEKRQSVAFWCNPISGHATLYWYQQILGQGPKLLIQFQNNGVVDDSQLPKDRFSAERLKGVDSTLKIQPAKLEDSAVYLCASSARDTQGYEQYFGPGTRLTVT.

V gene TRBV4-2 combines with J gene TRBJ1-3; 7 bases align to TRBD1. The length of the CDR3 is 16 residues. J lost 0 bases, V lost 0 bases, and 2 bases had no gene match. Per the germline V gene, CDR1 is LGHNA and CDR2 is YNFKEQ. The CDR3: CASSQDGQDSGNTIYF. In DNA form, the CDR3 reads TGTGCCAGCAGCCAAGATGGACAGGACTCTGGAAACACCATATATTTT.

V usage is TRBV2 and J usage is TRBJ2-2; 14 bases match TRBD2. Germline CDR1 and CDR2: SNHLY and FYNNEI. The CDR3 loop spans 19 amino acids. Losses at the gene ends were 6 bases for V and 2 bases for J; bases not matched to a gene: 11. CDR3 sequence (DNA): TGTGCCAGCAGAGGTCCCGGGACTAGCGGGGGCCACAACACCGGGGAGCTGTTTTTT. Its translation: CASRGPGTSGGHNTGELFF. Full variable domain (remainder filled in from reference TRBV2 and TRBJ2-2): EPEVTQTPSHQVTQMGQEVILRCVPISNHLYFYWYRQILGQKVEFLVSFYNNEISEKSEIFDDQFSVERPDGSNFTLKIRSTKLEDSAMYFCASRGPGTSGGHNTGELFFGEGSRLTVL.

In its sample, this clonotype was seen a few times. This chain uses TRBV27 with TRBJ1-1; D not resolved. Germline V gene lookup returns CDR1 MNHEY and CDR2 SMNVEV (reference sequence). This CDR3 is 15 amino acids long. Trimming removed 0 bases from V and 1 base from J, with 9 bases in between. CDR3: CASSLSSSANTEAFF. CDR3 DNA sequence: TGTGCCAGCAGTTTATCGAGCAGTGCGAACACTGAAGCTTTCTTT.

J is TRBJ2-3 and V is TRBV7-6; maybe TRBD2 (6 bases). Germline-derived CDR1 and CDR2 are SGHVS and FNYEAQ. The length of the CDR3 is 14 residues. V was cut by 2 bases and J by 6 bases, with 12 bases left in between. DNA for the CDR3: TGTGCCAGCAGCTTATCCGGGACTTCCGATACGCAGTATTTT. Protein sequence: CASSLSGTSDTQYF.

The chain couples TRBV12-3 or TRBV12-4 to TRBJ2-2; D possibly uses TRBD1 or TRBD2 (6 bases each). V lost 6 bases and J lost 5, with 16 bases in between. This CDR3 is 15 amino acids long. In DNA form, the CDR3 reads TGTGCCAGCAGCATGGGGGGCGAAGAAACCGGGGAGCTGTTTTTT. It is translated as CASSMGGEETGELFF.

J is TRBJ2-5 and V is TRBV12-3 or TRBV12-4, with D perhaps assigned TRBD1 or TRBD2 (6 bases each). V was clipped by 8 bases and J by 5 bases, with 15 bases between them. The CDR3 covers 13 residues. The CDR3 nucleotides read TGTGCCAGCTCTAGGGGGACTCCGGAGACCCAGTACTTC. Protein sequence: CASSRGTPETQYF.

This clonotype was counted at least ten times. The chain joins TRBV7-2 to TRBJ1-3; D gene ambiguous. The CDR3 is 16 residues long. With 1 base removed from V and 0 bases from J, the gap between germline ends came to 10 bases. Germline V CDR1 and CDR2: SGHTA, FQGNSA. The CDR3 is CASSLETAISGNTIYF. CDR3 sequence (DNA): TGTGCCAGCAGCTTAGAGACTGCCATCTCTGGAAACACCATATATTTT. The complete variable domain, with remaining parts taken from reference TRBV7-2 and TRBJ1-3, reads GAGVSQSPSNKVTEKGKDVELRCDPISGHTALYWYRQSLGQGLEFLIYFQGNSAPDKSGLPSDRFSAERTGGSVSTLTIQRTQQEDSAVYLCASSLETAISGNTIYFGEGSWLTVV.